The rows below give T cell receptor beta chains drawn from one sample of a study of T-cell reconstitution after alpha-beta-depleted transplantation in children. In TCRdb, the PCR reads were re-called with MiXCR into one record per CDR3 protein. The data show around 800,000 distinct CDR3 sequences, about 16% seen once. The sequencing used PBMCs, mostly from graft donor cells, collected 360 days after TCRalphabeta/CD19-depleted stem cell transplant. Every receptor here comes from a male patient between 5 and 17 years old who had a stem cell transplant for acute lymphoblastic leukemia, so the T cells may come from the graft donor. The CDR3 runs from the conserved cysteine through the conserved F or W. Each record gives: J gene, V gene, D gene, clone size, CDR3 protein, CDR3 DNA. A D gene is named only where the DNA matches it firmly. Size tells how often a clone was seen (once, few, many) or the class of an expanded clone, and some rows leave it out.

j_gene: TRBJ2-2; v_gene: TRBV7-9; d_gene: NA; abundance: few; CDR3aa: CARPNPSGGNTGELFF; CDR3nt: TGTGCCAGACCCAACCCGTCTGGCGGGAACACCGGGGAGCTGTTTTTT
j_gene: TRBJ2-7; v_gene: TRBV20-1; d_gene: NA; abundance: few; CDR3aa: CSARDSTRAYEQYF; CDR3nt: TGCAGTGCTAGAGATTCGACAAGAGCCTACGAGCAGTACTTC
j_gene: TRBJ2-3; v_gene: TRBV12-3/TRBV12-4; d_gene: TRBD2; abundance: few; CDR3aa: CASSLGGLAYTDTQYF; CDR3nt: TGTGCCAGCAGTCTGGGGGGACTAGCGTACACAGATACGCAGTATTTT
j_gene: TRBJ2-1; v_gene: TRBV19; d_gene: NA; abundance: NA; CDR3aa: CASSISGFSSYNEQFF; CDR3nt: TGTGCCAGTAGTATAAGCGGGTTCAGCTCCTACAATGAGCAGTTCTTC
j_gene: TRBJ2-1; v_gene: TRBV12-3/TRBV12-4; d_gene: NA; abundance: few; CDR3aa: CAISRSYNEQFF; CDR3nt: TGTGCCATTTCTCGGTCCTACAATGAGCAGTTCTTC
j_gene: TRBJ2-2; v_gene: TRBV5-5; d_gene: NA; abundance: NA; CDR3aa: CASSSGTPGRPGELFF; CDR3nt: TGTGCCAGCAGTTCCGGGACCCCGGGCAGGCCCGGGGAGCTGTTTTTT
j_gene: TRBJ1-2; v_gene: TRBV6-5; d_gene: NA; abundance: NA; CDR3aa: CASSYGGSNYGYTF; CDR3nt: TGTGCCAGCAGTTACGGGGGCTCTAACTATGGCTACACCTTC
j_gene: TRBJ2-6; v_gene: TRBV7-8; d_gene: NA; abundance: many; CDR3aa: CASSSYRSGANVLTF; CDR3nt: TGTGCCAGCAGCTCCTACAGGTCTGGGGCCAACGTCCTGACTTTC
j_gene: TRBJ2-1; v_gene: TRBV20-1; d_gene: TRBD2; abundance: NA; CDR3aa: CSAPGLAGVDNEQFF; CDR3nt: TGCAGTGCTCCGGGCCTAGCGGGAGTCGACAATGAGCAGTTCTTC
j_gene: TRBJ2-6; v_gene: TRBV10-2; d_gene: NA; abundance: few; CDR3aa: CASSESVMAGANVLTF; CDR3nt: TGCGCCAGCAGTGAGTCGGTCATGGCAGGGGCCAACGTCCTGACTTTC
j_gene: TRBJ1-6; v_gene: TRBV3-1; d_gene: NA; abundance: NA; CDR3aa: CASSQRGELGYSPLHF; CDR3nt: TGTGCCAGCAGCCAAAGAGGGGAATTGGGGTATTCACCCCTCCACTTT
j_gene: TRBJ2-1; v_gene: TRBV29-1; d_gene: TRBD2; abundance: NA; CDR3aa: CSVEPSGSYLSYNEQFF; CDR3nt: TGCAGCGTTGAACCTAGCGGGAGCTATCTCTCCTACAATGAGCAGTTCTTC
j_gene: TRBJ2-7; v_gene: TRBV3-1; d_gene: TRBD1; abundance: few; CDR3aa: CASSQRTGGWEQYF; CDR3nt: TGTGCCAGCAGCCAAAGGACAGGGGGTTGGGAGCAGTACTTC
j_gene: TRBJ2-7; v_gene: TRBV10-2; d_gene: NA; abundance: few; CDR3aa: CASGGAGIIYEQYF; CDR3nt: TGCGCCAGCGGGGGGGCAGGGATAATCTACGAGCAGTACTTC
j_gene: TRBJ2-3; v_gene: TRBV4-1; d_gene: NA; abundance: few; CDR3aa: CASSQDEAKPLADTQYF; CDR3nt: TGCGCCAGCAGCCAAGATGAGGCGAAACCGCTGGCAGATACGCAGTATTTT
j_gene: TRBJ2-1; v_gene: TRBV12-3/TRBV12-4; d_gene: TRBD2; abundance: many; CDR3aa: CASSLGKTSGPYNEQFF; CDR3nt: TGTGCCAGCAGTTTAGGGAAGACTAGCGGGCCTTACAATGAGCAGTTCTTC
j_gene: TRBJ2-3; v_gene: TRBV7-3; d_gene: TRBD2; abundance: NA; CDR3aa: CASSYSGSVADTQYF; CDR3nt: TGTGCCAGCAGTTATAGCGGGAGCGTGGCAGATACGCAGTATTTT
j_gene: TRBJ1-4; v_gene: TRBV4-1; d_gene: NA; abundance: NA; CDR3aa: CASSQDMTASNEKLFF; CDR3nt: TGCGCCAGCAGCCAAGACATGACAGCCTCTAATGAAAAACTGTTTTTT
j_gene: TRBJ2-1; v_gene: TRBV5-1; d_gene: TRBD2; abundance: few; CDR3aa: CASSLDLAGVGSYNEQFF; CDR3nt: TGCGCCAGCAGCTTAGACCTAGCGGGAGTGGGGTCCTACAATGAGCAGTTCTTC
j_gene: TRBJ2-7; v_gene: TRBV11-2; d_gene: TRBD1; abundance: NA; CDR3aa: CASSLNMGQGSYEQYF; CDR3nt: TGTGCCAGCAGCCTTAACATGGGACAGGGTAGCTACGAGCAGTACTTC
j_gene: TRBJ2-7; v_gene: TRBV29-1; d_gene: NA; abundance: few; CDR3aa: CSAGQTYEQYF; CDR3nt: TGCAGCGCCGGACAGACCTACGAGCAGTACTTC
j_gene: TRBJ1-3; v_gene: TRBV16; d_gene: NA; abundance: many; CDR3aa: CASSQGAGNGNTIYF; CDR3nt: TGTGCCAGCAGCCAAGGGGCAGGGAACGGAAACACCATATATTTT
j_gene: TRBJ1-6; v_gene: TRBV12-3/TRBV12-4; d_gene: NA; abundance: NA; CDR3aa: CASSPARSQSGSPLHF; CDR3nt: TGTGCCAGCAGTCCCGCCCGAAGTCAGTCTGGTTCACCCCTCCACTTT
j_gene: TRBJ2-7; v_gene: TRBV10-3; d_gene: TRBD2; abundance: NA; CDR3aa: CAISESVGLAYTYEQYF; CDR3nt: TGTGCCATCAGTGAGTCGGTAGGACTAGCGTATACCTACGAGCAGTACTTC
j_gene: TRBJ2-2; v_gene: TRBV10-1; d_gene: NA; abundance: few; CDR3aa: CASRRDLNTGELFF; CDR3nt: TGCGCCAGCAGGAGGGACTTAAACACCGGGGAGCTGTTTTTT
j_gene: TRBJ2-1; v_gene: TRBV5-1; d_gene: TRBD2; abundance: NA; CDR3aa: CASRNGLAFSSYNEQFF; CDR3nt: TGCGCCAGCAGAAATGGACTAGCGTTTAGCTCCTACAATGAGCAGTTCTTC
j_gene: TRBJ2-7; v_gene: TRBV10-3; d_gene: TRBD2; abundance: many; CDR3aa: CAISELTSGSYEQYF; CDR3nt: TGTGCCATCAGTGAGTTGACTAGCGGGTCTTACGAGCAGTACTTC
j_gene: TRBJ2-2; v_gene: TRBV11-3; d_gene: TRBD2; abundance: NA; CDR3aa: CASSLERGVNTGELFF; CDR3nt: TGTGCCAGCAGCTTGGAGCGGGGGGTAAACACCGGGGAGCTGTTTTTT
j_gene: TRBJ2-3; v_gene: TRBV24-1; d_gene: NA; abundance: few; CDR3aa: CATRGQRTDTQYF; CDR3nt: TGTGCCACCAGAGGACAGCGCACAGATACGCAGTATTTT
j_gene: TRBJ1-4; v_gene: TRBV5-1; d_gene: TRBD1; abundance: NA; CDR3aa: CASSHFRGRSEKLFF; CDR3nt: TGCGCCAGCAGCCATTTCAGGGGGCGATCGGAAAAACTGTTTTTT
j_gene: TRBJ2-7; v_gene: TRBV12-3/TRBV12-4; d_gene: NA; abundance: NA; CDR3aa: CASTLSGVEQYF; CDR3nt: TGTGCCAGCACCCTTAGTGGGGTCGAGCAGTACTTC
j_gene: TRBJ1-4; v_gene: TRBV5-6; d_gene: NA; abundance: few; CDR3aa: CASSFRQVKGEKLFF; CDR3nt: TGTGCCAGCAGCTTCAGACAGGTCAAGGGTGAAAAACTGTTTTTT
j_gene: TRBJ2-1; v_gene: TRBV6-2/TRBV6-3; d_gene: NA; abundance: few; CDR3aa: CASSILGYNEQFF; CDR3nt: TGTGCCAGCAGCATACTAGGCTACAATGAGCAGTTCTTC
j_gene: TRBJ2-7; v_gene: TRBV20-1; d_gene: NA; abundance: NA; CDR3aa: CSPNGYEQYF; CDR3nt: TGCAGTCCAAATGGATACGAGCAGTACTTC
j_gene: TRBJ1-2; v_gene: TRBV20-1; d_gene: NA; abundance: many; CDR3aa: CSAQQGFGGYTF; CDR3nt: TGCAGTGCCCAACAGGGCTTTGGGGGCTACACCTTC